The 9 T cell receptor beta chains below all came from one sample that was sequenced in a study of blood T cell repertoires in COVID-19. The method was immunoSEQ multiplex PCR; TCRdb's version includes in-frame clones alone and lacks a portion of them. In the table there are 100,000 to 150,000 clones, about 85% of which are singletons. Sample: peripheral blood. These receptors originate from a woman older than 75 with acute or convalescent COVID-19.

This chain joins TRBV19 and TRBJ1-1; the D gene is possibly TRBD1 (6 bases). CDR1 is LNHDA and CDR2 is SQIVND in the germline V gene (reference sequence). With 6 bases removed from V and 9 bases from J, the gap between germline ends came to 17 bases. The CDR3 spans 13 residues. The CDR3 nucleotides are TGTGCCAGTAGAATAAATACAGGGACGCAAGCTTTCTTT. It is translated as CASRINTGTQAFF.

CDR3 bases: TGTGCCAGCACCCTCCCCTCCCCCAGTCTCCGGGATGGCTACACCTTC. Translation: CASTLPSPSLRDGYTF. The V and J genes are TRBV6-6 and TRBJ1-2; no reliable D call. Germline assignment: CDR1 MNHNY and CDR2 SVGAGI (reference sequence). The CDR3 length is 16 residues. V was shortened by 7 bases and J by 6 bases, with 24 bases between the two germline ends.

A single count supports this clone. The V gene is TRBV6-1, the J gene TRBJ1-6, with D unresolved. The V gene's germline CDR1 is MNHNS and CDR2 SASEGT. The CDR3 loop spans 13 amino acids. Trimming cost V 3 bases and J 14 bases, with 14 bases left between them. The CDR3: CASSETAFGTLHF. The CDR3 DNA is TGTGCCAGCAGTGAGACCGCATTCGGGACCCTCCACTTT.

The chain recombines TRBV3-1 (or the pseudogene TRBV3-2) with TRBJ2-5; no reliable D call. Germline V gene sequence: CDR1 LGHDT, CDR2 YNNKEL (reference sequence). The ends were cut back, 2 bases at V and 2 bases at J, with 3 bases in the middle. The CDR3 loop spans 12 amino acids. CDR3 protein: CASSQLQETQYF. The CDR3 DNA reads TGTGCCAGCAGCCAACTTCAAGAGACCCAGTACTTC.

This clone was counted a single time. The chain has TRBV6-4 and TRBJ2-3; the match to TRBD1 covers 11 bases. V gave up 0 bases and J gave up 4 bases; unmatched junction bases: 0. CDR1 MRHNA and CDR2 SNTAGT come from the germline V gene. The CDR3 sequence is 15 residues long. CDR3: CASSDSGQGADTQYF. The CDR3 nucleotides are TGTGCCAGCAGTGACTCGGGACAGGGGGCAGATACGCAGTATTTT.

The chain links TRBV11-2 to TRBJ1-2; 7 bases are a match to TRBD1. V was pared by 6 bases and J by 13 bases, with 23 bases of the junction left unmatched. The CDR3 loop spans 16 amino acids. Germline-derived CDR1 and CDR2 are SGHAT and FQNNGV. In nucleotides, the CDR3 is TGTGCCAGCAGGAGTATAGGGAACAGGGGAGGTCATGGTTGCACCTTC. It codes for CASRSIGNRGGHGCTF.

The chain couples TRBV18 to TRBJ2-1; a possible D gene is TRBD1 (6 bases). CDR3 length: 15 amino acids. CDR1 and CDR2 (germline): KGHSH, LQKENI. V was cut by 3 bases and J by 5 bases, with 14 bases left in between. CDR3 in amino acids: CASSPDSTYNNEQFF. The CDR3 nucleotides are TGTGCCAGCTCACCGGACAGCACCTATAACAATGAGCAGTTCTTC.

The V call is TRBV18, the J call TRBJ1-2, with TRBD1 as a possible D gene (5 bases). Trimming removed 0 bases from V and 3 bases from J, with 8 bases in between. The CDR3 is 14 amino acids. Germline V gene sequence: CDR1 KGHSH, CDR2 LQKENI. Here the CDR3 DNA reads TGTGCCAGCTCACCACCGACGGGGGACTATGGCTACACCTTC. It is translated as CASSPPTGDYGYTF.

V gene TRBV14 combines with J gene TRBJ1-4, with D perhaps TRBD1 (5 bases). Germline V gene data show CDR1 as SGHDN and CDR2 as FVKESK. There are 13 residues in the CDR3. V was cut by 1 base and J by 10 bases, with 10 bases left in between. CDR3 residues: CASSQALRGKLFF. CDR3 DNA: TGTGCCAGCAGCCAAGCTTTAAGGGGAAAACTGTTTTTT.